A single sample gave rise to the 14 T cell receptor beta chains below, sequenced in a study of blood T cell repertoires in COVID-19. Measured with immunoSEQ multiplex PCR; TCRdb has only the in-frame clones, and not every one. The data show about 170,000 clones, roughly four fifths seen once. Sequencing input: peripheral blood. These receptors originate from a human donor with acute or convalescent COVID-19. The donor label of this sample is uncertain.

This clone was seen a few times. The CDR3 coding sequence is TGTGCCAGCAGTAGCGACCACTACGAGCAGTACTTC. This sequence encodes CASSSDHYEQYF. The chain links TRBV12-3 or TRBV12-4 to TRBJ2-7; D unclear. V lost 5 bases and J lost 3, with 8 bases in between. This CDR3 is built from 12 residues.

The DNA for the CDR3 is TGTGCCATCGGTCGTGGAGCTTTCTATGGCTACACCTTC. Protein sequence: CAIGRGAFYGYTF. This sequence joins TRBV10-3 and TRBJ1-2; D uncertain. CDR1 ENHRY and CDR2 SYGVKD come from the germline V gene. Trimming removed 8 bases from V and 4 bases from J, with 14 bases in between. This CDR3 has 13 amino acids.

V usage is TRBV28 and J usage is TRBJ1-3; 8 nucleotides line up with TRBD1. The CDR3 consists of 15 residues. CDR1 is MDHEN, CDR2 SYDVKM, per germline. V trimming: 2 bases; J trimming: 5 bases; junction bases outside the gene matches: 5. CDR3 sequence: CASSLESGGRNTIYF. The CDR3 DNA reads as TGTGCCAGCAGTTTAGAGTCAGGGGGCAGAAACACCATATATTTT.

The rearrangement uses TRBV5-6 and TRBJ2-1; the match to TRBD2 covers 15 bases. The CDR3 is 19 residues long. V shed 2 bases, J shed 0 bases, and the junction held 6 bases outside the gene matches. The germline V gene has CDR1 SGHDT and CDR2 YYEEEE. CDR3 sequence (DNA): TGTGCCAGCAGCTTCCCGGGACTAGCGGGAGGTAGCTCCTACAATGAGCAGTTCTTC. Translating it yields CASSFPGLAGGSSYNEQFF.

The J gene is TRBJ2-1, the V gene TRBV5-4; 8 bases are shared with TRBD2. Looked up from germline, CDR1 is SGHNT and CDR2 is YYREEE (reference sequence). The CDR3 covers 15 residues. The V segment lost 0 bases and the J segment 7 bases; nucleotides outside the gene matches: 6. Here the CDR3 reads CASSLDAGGENEQFF. The CDR3 DNA reads TGTGCCAGCAGCTTGGATGCGGGAGGAGAAAATGAGCAGTTCTTC.

The chain links TRBV2 to TRBJ1-1, with a weak D call TRBD1 (5 bases). This CDR3 has 12 residues. Trimming removed 7 bases at V and 5 bases at J, with 11 bases between. Germline V gene data show CDR1 as SNHLY and CDR2 as FYNNEI. The CDR3 nucleotides read TGTGCCAGCACCTCGGACAAGACTGAAGCTTTCTTT. This translates into CASTSDKTEAFF. The full variable domain, completed using reference TRBV2 and TRBJ1-1, is EPEVTQTPSHQVTQMGQEVILRCVPISNHLYFYWYRQILGQKVEFLVSFYNNEISEKSEIFDDQFSVERPDGSNFTLKIRSTKLEDSAMYFCASTSDKTEAFFGQGTRLTVV.

The chain uses TRBV19 and TRBJ2-2, with 7 bases fitting TRBD1. J was trimmed by 4 bases and V by 7 bases; bases with no gene match: 18. CDR3 length equals 18 residues. CDR1 is LNHDA, CDR2 SQIVND, per germline (reference sequence). The CDR3 DNA reads TGTGCCAGTACCCCGAAGGGGGCGCGTAGTGTGGGCACCGGGGAGCTGTTTTTT. It specifies CASTPKGARSVGTGELFF.

The chain is built from TRBV9 and TRBJ1-1, with a weak D call TRBD1 (5 bases). This CDR3 comprises 12 residues. Germline lookup yields CDR1 SGDLS and CDR2 YYNGEE. With 3 bases removed from V and 7 bases from J, the gap between germline ends came to 10 bases. The chain's CDR3 is CASSATGNEAFF. For the CDR3, the DNA is TGTGCCAGCAGCGCTACAGGTAATGAAGCTTTCTTT.

V gene TRBV11-2 combines with J gene TRBJ2-3; 11 bases match TRBD1. The CDR3 runs 16 residues. J gave up 3 bases and V 5 bases, and 7 bases lay outside the gene matches. Germline CDR1 SGHAT, CDR2 FQNNGV. CDR3 sequence: CASSARTGGNTDTQYF. The CDR3 nucleotides read TGTGCCAGCAGCGCCCGGACAGGGGGCAATACAGATACGCAGTATTTT.

The rearrangement uses TRBV4-1 and TRBJ1-1; no clear D gene. The V end was cut by 4 bases, the J end by 2 bases, with 14 bases between. The CDR3 covers 15 residues. The germline gives CDR1 MGHRA, CDR2 YSYEKL. The DNA for the CDR3 is TGCGCCAGCAGCCGGGTCTACGGGGATAACACTGAAGCTTTCTTT. It is translated as CASSRVYGDNTEAFF.

The V call is TRBV14, the J call TRBJ1-2; D perhaps matches TRBD1 (5 bases). Trimming took 0 bases from V and 8 from J, leaving 13 bases between them. The CDR3 is made up of 14 amino acids. CDR1 and CDR2 (germline): SGHDN, FVKESK. CDR3 amino acids: CASSQDRRGGGYTF. The CDR3 nucleotides read TGTGCCAGCAGCCAAGATAGGAGGGGAGGGGGCTACACCTTC.

V gene TRBV28 combines with J gene TRBJ1-1, with 10 bases aligning to TRBD1. J lost 4 bases, V lost 5 bases, and 7 bases had no gene match. This CDR3 region has 15 residues. The germline gives CDR1 MDHEN, CDR2 SYDVKM. CDR3 sequence (DNA): TGTGCCAGCAGTCCTCGACAGGGGGCAGCCACTGAAGCTTTCTTT. It is translated as CASSPRQGAATEAFF.

This chain joins TRBV3-1 (or the pseudogene TRBV3-2) and TRBJ2-2; 7 bases line up with TRBD1. The ends lost 2 bases at V and 4 bases at J; junction bases unmatched: 4. Germline lookup yields CDR1 LGHDT and CDR2 YNNKEL (reference sequence). CDR3 length: 15 amino acids. CDR3 sequence: CASSQWDRLTGELFF. CDR3 in DNA: TGTGCCAGCAGCCAATGGGACAGACTCACCGGGGAGCTGTTTTTT.

In its sample, this clone was seen once. The chain recombines TRBV19 with TRBJ2-3, with D uncertain. The germline V gene has CDR1 LNHDA and CDR2 SQIVND (reference sequence). There are 15 residues in the CDR3. The germline V and J ends were trimmed by 4 bases and 0 bases, with 11 bases remaining between them. CDR3 DNA sequence: TGTGCCAGTAGTAACCCACGGTCTAGCACAGATACGCAGTATTTT. Its protein product is CASSNPRSSTDTQYF.